The present TCR beta chain was sequenced within a study of T-cell memory formation after mild COVID-19. Study details: TCR clusters were mostly confined to one donor each. Findings and caveats of the study: Clones that shrank (day 15 to 85) were balanced CD4/CD8, whereas later expanders leaned CD4+. Clones that contracted clustered mainly in CM and EM if CD4+ and in EMRA if CD8+.

As regards this clonotype: The antigen is unknown.

In germline, CDR1 is DFQATT, CDR2 SNEGSKA (reference sequence). There are 16 residues in the CDR3. Trimming took 5 bases from V and 2 from J; bases not matched to a gene: 11. The authors produced TCR alpha and TCR beta cDNA libraries with sample barcodes and UMIs by 5'RACE using constant-segment primers. Via MiXCR, TCRdb re-called the 5' RACE reads, giving one row per CDR3 protein. The sample carries just under 350,000 distinct CDR3 sequences, roughly 13% recorded once. Sequencing was carried out using PBMCs or a T cell subset sorted from them (not recorded which). The sequence came from a man younger than 35 who had mild COVID-19 (a few samples of this study predate the infection). Cell type and time point are not known. This rearrangement joins TRBV20-1 to TRBJ2-2, with TRBD2 matching over 7 bases. CDR3 coding DNA: TGCAGTGCTTCTCCCACCCTAGCGGTTAACACCGGGGAGCTGTTTTTT. Translated, it gives CSASPTLAVNTGELFF.